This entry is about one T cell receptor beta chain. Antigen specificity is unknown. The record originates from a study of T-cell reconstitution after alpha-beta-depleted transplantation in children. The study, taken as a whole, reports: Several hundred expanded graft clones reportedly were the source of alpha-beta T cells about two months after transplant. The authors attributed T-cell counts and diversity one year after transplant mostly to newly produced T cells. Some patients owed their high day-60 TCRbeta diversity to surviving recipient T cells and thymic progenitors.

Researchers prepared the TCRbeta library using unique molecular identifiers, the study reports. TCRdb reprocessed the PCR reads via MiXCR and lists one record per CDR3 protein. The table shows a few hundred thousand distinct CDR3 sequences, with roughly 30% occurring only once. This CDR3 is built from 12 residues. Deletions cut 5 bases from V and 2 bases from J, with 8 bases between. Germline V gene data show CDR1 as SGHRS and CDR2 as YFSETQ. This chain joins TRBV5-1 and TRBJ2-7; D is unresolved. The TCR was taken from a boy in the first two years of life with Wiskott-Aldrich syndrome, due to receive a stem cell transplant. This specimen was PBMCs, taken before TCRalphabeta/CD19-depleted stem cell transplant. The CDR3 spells CASSDFPYEQYF. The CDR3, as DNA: TGCGCCAGCAGTGACTTTCCCTACGAGCAGTACTTC.